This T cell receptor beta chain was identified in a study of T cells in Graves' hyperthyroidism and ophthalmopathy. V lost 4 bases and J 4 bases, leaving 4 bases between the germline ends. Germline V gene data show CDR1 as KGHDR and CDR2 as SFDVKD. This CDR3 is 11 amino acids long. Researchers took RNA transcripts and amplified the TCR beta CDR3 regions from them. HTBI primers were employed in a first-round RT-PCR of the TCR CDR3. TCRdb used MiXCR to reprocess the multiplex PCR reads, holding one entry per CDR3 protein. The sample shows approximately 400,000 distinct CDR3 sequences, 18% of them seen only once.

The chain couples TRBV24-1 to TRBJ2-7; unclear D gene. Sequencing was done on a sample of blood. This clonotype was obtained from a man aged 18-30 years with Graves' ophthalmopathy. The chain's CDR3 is CATSDPYEQYF. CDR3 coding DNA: TGTGCCACCAGTGACCCTTACGAGCAGTACTTC.